These 25 T cell receptor beta chains were all obtained from the same sample, sequenced in a study of blood T cells in healthy people across ages. Combining a sample-barcoded 5' primer with a J-beta primer mix, a second PCR ran for 7 to 11 cycles. TCRdb processed the 5' RACE reads anew with MiXCR; each CDR3 protein has one entry. The sample carries roughly 1.5 million distinct CDR3 sequences, approximately 43% recorded once. The sequencing input was blood. The receptors shown here come from a woman aged 18-29 years in good health.

The chain joins TRBV29-1 to TRBJ2-1, with D perhaps matching TRBD2 (5 bases). Trimming removed 3 bases from V and 8 bases from J, with 14 bases in between. From germline, CDR1 is SQVTM and CDR2 ANQGSEA. The CDR3 spans 13 residues. This CDR3 is CSVDGRLSDEQFF. CDR3 bases: TGCAGCGTTGATGGGAGACTTAGCGATGAGCAGTTCTTC.

The chain combines TRBV28 with TRBJ2-5; D uncertain. Germline V gives CDR1 MDHEN, CDR2 SYDVKM. V lost 6 bases to trimming and J lost 0 bases, with 20 bases between them. The CDR3 runs 17 residues. CDR3 DNA: TGTGCCAGCAGATGGAAAGTAGGATTACTGCACCAAGAGACCCAGTACTTC. Protein sequence: CASRWKVGLLHQETQYF.

The chain couples TRBV6-2 or TRBV6-3 to TRBJ1-6, with TRBD1 as a possible D gene (6 bases). CDR3 length: 17 residues. Trimming cost V 0 bases and J 6 bases, with 15 bases left between them. Per the germline V gene, CDR1 is MNHEY and CDR2 is SVGEGT. DNA for the CDR3: TGTGCCAGCAGTTACTCCAGCTCCCAGGGGTCTAATTCACCCCTCCACTTT. It encodes CASSYSSSQGSNSPLHF.

The chain links TRBV7-9 to TRBJ1-1, with D unclear. V lost 2 bases and J 9 bases, leaving 10 bases between the germline ends. Germline CDR1 reads SEHNR; CDR2 reads FQNEAQ (reference sequence). This CDR3 has 12 residues. CDR3 bases: TGTGCCAGCAGCTTATGGGCGAGCCAAGCTTTCTTT. Amino acids: CASSLWASQAFF.

This clonotype has just one count. V is TRBV5-1 and J is TRBJ2-1, with TRBD2 identical over 8 bases. Looked up from germline, CDR1 is SGHRS and CDR2 is YFSETQ. The CDR3 spans 16 residues. The V gene end was trimmed by 3 bases and the J gene end by 9 bases; junction bases not matched to a gene: 14. The DNA for the CDR3 is TGCGCCAGCAGCTACTCCGGGGGGGCTCCATCCGTTGAGCAGTTCTTC. Encoded protein: CASSYSGGAPSVEQFF. Full variable domain (missing parts from reference TRBV5-1 and TRBJ2-1): KAGVTQTPRYLIKTRGQQVTLSCSPISGHRSVSWYQQTPGQGLQFLFEYFSETQRNKGNFPGRFSGRQFSNSRSEMNVSTLELGDSALYLCASSYSGGAPSVEQFFGPGTRLTVL.

The CDR3 DNA reads TGTGCCAGCAGCCAATCGAGACAGGGGCCCTATGGCTACACCTTC. Its translation: CASSQSRQGPYGYTF. The J gene is TRBJ1-2, the V gene TRBV16; 8 nucleotides line up with TRBD1. CDR1 and CDR2 from the germline V gene are KGHSY and FQNENV. CDR3 length: 15 amino acids. The trim removed 0 bases at V and 4 bases at J, leaving 4 bases unmatched.

V is TRBV7-2 and J is TRBJ1-6; D not resolved. Trimming cost V 1 base and J 10 bases, with 11 bases left between them. CDR1 is SGHTA, CDR2 FQGNSA, per germline. The CDR3 extends over 14 amino acids. The CDR3 sequence: CASSLEILTSPLHF. The CDR3 nucleotides read TGTGCCAGCAGCTTAGAAATTTTAACGTCACCCCTCCACTTT. Drawing the rest from reference TRBV7-2 and TRBJ1-6, the complete variable domain is GAGVSQSPSNKVTEKGKDVELRCDPISGHTALYWYRQSLGQGLEFLIYFQGNSAPDKSGLPSDRFSAERTGGSVSTLTIQRTQQEDSAVYLCASSLEILTSPLHFGNGTRLTVT.

The chain combines TRBV5-5 with TRBJ2-1; 7 bases align to TRBD1. The CDR3 length is 16 residues. Germline assignment: CDR1 SGHKS and CDR2 YYEKEE (reference sequence). Losses at the gene ends were 4 bases for V and 4 bases for J; bases not matched to a gene: 11. The CDR3 nucleotides read TGTGCCAGCAGCGCCCCGGGACAGAGAGTATACAATGAGCAGTTCTTC. It translates to CASSAPGQRVYNEQFF.

There are a few counts of this clonotype. The chain recombines TRBV24-1 with TRBJ2-3; 9 nucleotides match TRBD2. CDR1 KGHDR and CDR2 SFDVKD come from the germline V gene. V was clipped by 12 bases and J by 1 base; unmatched bases: 7. The CDR3 loop spans 14 amino acids. The CDR3 region is CAGDSSGGTDTQYF. CDR3 coding DNA: TGTGCCGGCGACTCTAGCGGGGGCACAGATACGCAGTATTTT.

The chain combines TRBV30 with TRBJ2-3; D uncertain. Trimming removed 6 bases from V and 0 bases from J, with 10 bases in between. The CDR3 loop spans 13 amino acids. CDR1 is GTSNPN, CDR2 SVGIG, per germline (reference sequence). The CDR3 spells CACPAISTDTQYF. Here the CDR3 DNA reads TGTGCCTGTCCCGCGATTAGCACAGATACGCAGTATTTT.

The chain is built from TRBV5-1 and TRBJ2-7; TRBD2 matches 12 bases. Trimming removed 3 bases from V and 0 bases from J; junction bases left unmatched: 4. Per germline, CDR1 SGHRS and CDR2 YFSETQ. The CDR3 spans 16 residues. As DNA, the CDR3 is TGCGCCAGCAGCTCCGGGACTAGCGGGTTCTCCTACGAGCAGTACTTC. Translation: CASSSGTSGFSYEQYF.

The chain recombines TRBV10-3 with TRBJ2-3; 8 nucleotides match TRBD2. From germline, CDR1 is ENHRY and CDR2 SYGVKD. The CDR3 is 14 residues long. The ends lost 7 bases at V and 3 bases at J; junction bases unmatched: 6. CDR3 DNA: TGTGCCATCAAGTCCCTAGCGGGTACAGATACGCAGTATTTT. Its translation is CAIKSLAGTDTQYF.

There are a few counts of this clonotype. V gene TRBV5-1 combines with J gene TRBJ1-1; possible D gene TRBD1, 5 bases. Trimming took 4 bases from V and 5 from J, leaving 18 bases between them. Germline V gene sequence: CDR1 SGHRS, CDR2 YFSETQ. CDR3 size: 15 residues. DNA of the CDR3: TGCGCCAGCAGCCCAAGGACCGCGGGGGGAACTGAAGCTTTCTTT. It encodes CASSPRTAGGTEAFF.

This clonotype has more than one count but fewer than ten. The V call is TRBV10-1, the J call TRBJ1-2; D gene uncertain. This CDR3 is built from 13 residues. Germline V gene data show CDR1 as WNHNN and CDR2 as SYGVQD (reference sequence). V lost 0 bases, J lost 8 bases, and 10 bases lay in between. The CDR3 DNA reads TGCGCCAGCAGTGAGTCTTACGGGGAAGGCTACACCTTC. Translated: CASSESYGEGYTF.

The gene calls are TRBV6-2 or TRBV6-3 and TRBJ2-6; no clear D gene. CDR1 is MNHEY and CDR2 is SVGEGT in the germline V gene. CDR3 length: 15 amino acids. V dropped 1 base and J dropped 0 bases, with 4 bases sitting between them. The DNA for the CDR3 is TGTGCCAGCAGTTACTTCCACTCTGGGGCCAACGTCCTGACTTTC. Its translation: CASSYFHSGANVLTF.

The DNA of the CDR3 is TGTGCCAGCAGTGTTAGCGAGACAGGCCCCTATGGCTACACCTTC. Protein: CASSVSETGPYGYTF. This chain connects TRBV6-1 to TRBJ1-2; a weak D match, TRBD1 (6 bases). Germline V lookup: CDR1 MNHNS, CDR2 SASEGT. Between the trimmed V and J ends, which lost 4 bases and 4 bases, there was a span of 16 bases. CDR3 length equals 15 residues.

This clonotype has just a few counts. CDR3 nucleotide sequence: TGCAGTGCTAGAGAGTTCGGCAGAAGAGAGACCCAGTACTTC. Its translation: CSAREFGRRETQYF. This sequence joins TRBV20-1 and TRBJ2-5; D gene unclear. Per the germline V gene, CDR1 is DFQATT and CDR2 is SNEGSKA (reference sequence). CDR3 length equals 14 residues. V lost 0 bases and J 4 bases, leaving 12 bases between the germline ends.

There are a few counts of this clonotype. The J gene is TRBJ1-5, the V gene TRBV20-1; D is possibly TRBD1 (6 bases). The CDR3 has 13 amino acids. Per germline, CDR1 DFQATT and CDR2 SNEGSKA (reference sequence). V was pared by 5 bases and J by 7 bases, with 15 bases between. As DNA, the CDR3 is TGCAGTGCTGGCACAGGGAGGGACCAGCCCCAGCATTTT. Translating gives CSAGTGRDQPQHF.

The chain couples TRBV28 to TRBJ1-1; D is uncertain. The CDR3 spans 14 residues. V dropped 5 bases and J dropped 2 bases, with 12 bases sitting between them. In germline, CDR1 is MDHEN, CDR2 SYDVKM. CDR3 residues: CASSPGGYNTEAFF. The CDR3 DNA follows: TGTGCCAGCAGTCCAGGCGGGTATAACACTGAAGCTTTCTTT.

There are many counts of this clonotype. The gene calls are TRBV5-1 and TRBJ1-1; 12 bases agree with TRBD1. The germline V gene encodes CDR1 SGHRS and CDR2 YFSETQ. This CDR3 contains 17 residues. J was trimmed by 3 bases and V by 10 bases; bases with no gene match: 16. This chain's CDR3 is CASFPGTGGPEDTEAFF. CDR3 DNA sequence: TGCGCCTCGTTTCCCGGGACAGGGGGCCCGGAGGACACTGAAGCTTTCTTT.

V is TRBV7-2 and J is TRBJ2-4, with D unclear. The CDR3 has 13 amino acids. The ends were cut back, 0 bases at V and 13 bases at J, with 13 bases in the middle. Looked up from germline, CDR1 is SGHTA and CDR2 is FQGNSA. CDR3 nucleotide sequence: TGTGCCAGCAGCTTAGCGCTCTACAATGAGCAGTACTTC. Translating it yields CASSLALYNEQYF. The entire variable domain, with the rest obtained from reference TRBV7-2 and TRBJ2-4, is as follows: GAGVSQSPSNKVTEKGKDVELRCDPISGHTALYWYRQSLGQGLEFLIYFQGNSAPDKSGLPSDRFSAERTGGSVSTLTIQRTQQEDSAVYLCASSLALYNEQYFGAGTRLSVL.

This sequence joins TRBV7-6 and TRBJ1-4, with a tentative D call TRBD1 (5 bases). The CDR3 has 15 residues. Germline V gene data show CDR1 as SGHVS and CDR2 as FNYEAQ. V gave up 5 bases and J gave up 7 bases, with 17 bases separating them. The CDR3, as DNA: TGTGCCAGCAGCACGGCGACGGGACGAGTTGAAAAACTGTTTTTT. As protein: CASSTATGRVEKLFF. The variable domain in full, completed from reference TRBV7-6 and TRBJ1-4, reads GAGVSQSPRYKVTKRGQDVALRCDPISGHVSLYWYRQALGQGPEFLTYFNYEAQQDKSGLPNDRFSAERPEGSISTLTIQRTEQRDSAMYRCASSTATGRVEKLFFGSGTQLSVL.

This chain joins TRBV16 and TRBJ1-4; D is unresolved. The germline gives CDR1 KGHSY, CDR2 FQNENV. The germline V and J ends were trimmed by 2 bases and 4 bases, with 11 bases remaining between them. The CDR3 length is 15 residues. Here the CDR3 reads CASSQVDGINEKLFF. CDR3 DNA sequence: TGTGCCAGCAGCCAAGTCGACGGAATTAATGAAAAACTGTTTTTT. The variable domain in full, completed from reference TRBV16 and TRBJ1-4, reads GEEVAQTPKHLVRGEGQKAKLYCAPIKGHSYVFWYQQVLKNEFKFLISFQNENVFDETGMPKERFSAKCLPNSPCSLEIQATKLEDSAVYFCASSQVDGINEKLFFGSGTQLSVL.

This sequence joins TRBV4-2 and TRBJ2-1; TRBD2 matches at 14 bases. J lost 0 bases, V lost 2 bases, and 18 bases had no gene match. Germline-derived CDR1 and CDR2 are LGHNA and YNFKEQ. The CDR3 has 23 amino acids. The CDR3 loop reads CASSQTGKTPGLAGVVSYNEQFF. DNA of the CDR3: TGTGCCAGCAGCCAAACCGGCAAAACGCCGGGACTAGCGGGAGTGGTCTCCTACAATGAGCAGTTCTTC.

The chain has TRBV6-2 or TRBV6-3 and TRBJ2-4; 7 bases are a match to TRBD2. With V trimmed by 6 bases and J by 5 bases, 7 bases remained unmatched. The CDR3 covers 14 residues. The V gene's germline CDR1 is MNHEY and CDR2 SVGEGT. This chain's CDR3 is CASSRTLAENIQYF. For the CDR3, the DNA is TGTGCCAGCAGCCGTACGCTAGCGGAAAACATTCAGTACTTC.